This T cell receptor beta chain emerged from a study of T cell repertoires in cytomegalovirus infection. Study overall: Recently identified HLA-C-restricted CMV epitopes were used, and well-studied HLA-B-restricted CMV epitopes were used as well. It can be stated that public TCR beta signatures indicated CMV infection as well as a matching HLA type.

TCRdb reprocessed the reads with MiXCR, giving one entry per CDR3 protein. This table holds roughly 800,000 distinct CDR3 sequences, 25% to 35% found once. Trimming pared 1 base from V and 5 bases from J, leaving 12 bases between. The V gene's germline CDR1 is MNHEY and CDR2 SMNVEV (reference sequence). This CDR3 is 14 amino acids long. In the case of this clonotype: The antigen is not known.

V is TRBV27 and J is TRBJ2-7; TRBD2 is a possible D gene (7 bases). This TCR derives from a human donor in good health (CMV status not recorded). Some clones in this sample may be carry-over from other donors' samples. The specimen comprised cultured CD8+ T cells from PBMCs, sampled from culture after CMV antigen stimulation. CDR3 in DNA: TGTGCCAGCAGTTTATGGACAGCGGGAAACGAGCAGTACTTC. Translated, it gives CASSLWTAGNEQYF.